Shown below are 7 T cell receptor beta chains from a single sample sequenced in a study of shared clonotypes between healthy human individuals. The protocol was immunoSEQ multiplex PCR, while the TCRdb copy is restricted to in-frame clones and leaves out a portion. This sample yields 2 million to 2.5 million clones, of which 92% are seen a single time; 0.37% belongs to the top ten. Sample: naive CD4+ T cells from PBMCs. The subset: CD45RA+ positively selected. The receptor source for this set is a man aged 18 to 35 in good health. Some clones in this sample may be carry-over from other donors' samples.

This clone was recorded a few times. This chain uses TRBV7-3 with TRBJ1-2, with 9 bases lining up with TRBD1. There are 13 residues in the CDR3. With 5 bases clipped from V and 14 bases from J, the junction kept 12 bases outside the gene matches. Germline CDR1 SGHTA, CDR2 FQGTGA. DNA of the CDR3: TGTGCCAGCAGCCCGGGGACAGGGCGGCCCAGTACCTTC. It yields the protein CASSPGTGRPSTF.

The chain recombines TRBV4-3 with TRBJ2-2; 9 bases are a match to TRBD1. This CDR3 region has 19 residues. J was trimmed by 5 bases and V by 1 base; bases with no gene match: 14. The V gene's germline CDR1 is LGHNA and CDR2 YSLEER. Here the CDR3 DNA reads TGCGCCAGCAGCCAAGCCTCATCAAAGGGGACAGGGCGAACCGGGGAGCTGTTTTTT. It yields the protein CASSQASSKGTGRTGELFF.

V usage is TRBV28 and J usage is TRBJ2-1; 7 bases align to TRBD2. Trimming took 3 bases from V and 2 from J; bases not matched to a gene: 1. The germline V gene encodes CDR1 MDHEN and CDR2 SYDVKM. The CDR3 has 14 residues. DNA of the CDR3: TGTGCCAGCAGTTTCCGGGAGGCCTACAATGAGCAGTTCTTC. Encoded protein: CASSFREAYNEQFF. Using reference TRBV28 and TRBJ2-1 for the parts outside the CDR3, the full variable domain is DVKVTQSSRYLVKRTGEKVFLECVQDMDHENMFWYRQDPGLGLRLIYFSYDVKMKEKGDIPEGYSVSREKKERFSLILESASTNQTSMYLCASSFREAYNEQFFGPGTRLTVL.

The V call is TRBV28, the J call TRBJ1-6; D is unclear. This CDR3 comprises 15 residues. V lost 8 bases and J 5 bases, leaving 16 bases between the germline ends. Looked up from germline, CDR1 is MDHEN and CDR2 is SYDVKM. The CDR3, as DNA: TGTGCCAGCCGATCGTGGGAGGTGAATAATTCACCCCTCCACTTT. Translated, it gives CASRSWEVNNSPLHF.

The CDR3 DNA follows: TGTGCCAGCAGCGTAAATGGCGGCTCCTACAATGAGCAGTTCTTC. This encodes CASSVNGGSYNEQFF. The chain couples TRBV9 to TRBJ2-1; D unresolved. This CDR3 contains 15 residues. V dropped 1 base and J dropped 0 bases, with 8 bases sitting between them. Looked up from germline, CDR1 is SGDLS and CDR2 is YYNGEE.

This chain connects TRBV5-1 to TRBJ1-4; 7 bases are a match to TRBD1. Germline V CDR1 and CDR2: SGHRS, YFSETQ. Germline trimming cut 4 bases from V and 0 bases from J; bases unmatched to any gene: 6. CDR3 length: 16 residues. The CDR3 loop reads CASSPQGGATNEKLFF. The DNA for the CDR3 is TGCGCCAGCAGCCCCCAGGGGGGAGCAACTAATGAAAAACTGTTTTTT.

The chain uses TRBV7-2 and TRBJ2-7; D assignment may be TRBD1 or TRBD2 (5 bases each). This CDR3 has 13 residues. Germline assignment: CDR1 SGHTA and CDR2 FQGNSA. With 8 bases removed from V and 1 base from J, the gap between germline ends came to 12 bases. CDR3 DNA sequence: TGTGCCAGCCGGGGCTATCCATCCTACGAGCAGTACTTC. Its protein is CASRGYPSYEQYF.